These 15 T cell receptor beta chains originate from one sample sequenced in a study of blood T cell repertoires in COVID-19. Assay: immunoSEQ multiplex PCR; the TCRdb copy retains only in-frame clones and omits some. The sample contains about half a million clones, roughly nine tenths of which appear only once. Sequenced input: PBMCs or T cells enriched from blood (not recorded which). The receptors derive from a woman in her sixties who had recovered from COVID-19.

Only a few counts were recorded for this clone. The CDR3 region has the DNA TGCGCCAGCAGCCAAGAGCAGGGTAGCACCTACGAGCAGTACTTC. This gives the protein CASSQEQGSTYEQYF. The chain employs TRBV4-1 and TRBJ2-7; D may be TRBD1 (5 bases). CDR1 is MGHRA, CDR2 YSYEKL, per germline. V lost 0 bases, J lost 2 bases, and 11 bases lay in between. The CDR3 has 15 residues.

The CDR3 region is CASSSIRWETQYF. As DNA, the CDR3 is TGTGCCAGCAGCTCTATCCGATGGGAGACCCAGTACTTC. This chain connects TRBV7-2 to TRBJ2-5; D not certain. Germline V gene data show CDR1 as SGHTA and CDR2 as FQGNSA. The V end was cut by 4 bases, the J end by 5 bases, with 11 bases between. This CDR3 comprises 13 residues.

The chain uses TRBV10-3 and TRBJ1-2; 8 bases are shared with TRBD1. CDR3 size: 15 residues. CDR1 and CDR2 (germline): ENHRY, SYGVKD. The junction had 7 bases not matched to a gene; V was cut back by 0 bases and J by 7 bases. The CDR3 spells CAISESSRGLSGYTF. CDR3 nucleotide sequence: TGTGCCATCAGTGAGTCGAGCAGGGGGCTCAGTGGCTACACCTTC.

This clone appeared once. The J gene is TRBJ1-1, the V gene TRBV2, with 7 bases aligning to TRBD1. After removal of 8 bases from V and 3 bases from J, the junction contained 15 bases not matched to a gene. The CDR3 is 16 residues long. Germline CDR1 reads SNHLY; CDR2 reads FYNNEI. CDR3: CASDASSGRGYTEAFF. In nucleotides, the CDR3 is TGTGCCAGCGATGCCTCCAGCGGCAGGGGGTACACTGAAGCTTTCTTT.

The chain carries TRBV19 and TRBJ1-5, with unresolved D. Germline V gives CDR1 LNHDA, CDR2 SQIVND (reference sequence). The CDR3 totals 15 residues. V was clipped by 3 bases and J by 2 bases, with 11 bases between them. In nucleotides, the CDR3 is TGTGCCAGTAGTATTGATGAGAGGGGCAATCAGCCCCAGCATTTT. Amino acid sequence: CASSIDERGNQPQHF.

The V call is TRBV2, the J call TRBJ2-7; D is possibly TRBD1 (6 bases). CDR1 SNHLY and CDR2 FYNNEI come from the germline V gene. V shed 6 bases and J shed 0 bases, with 9 bases lying between them. The CDR3 runs 13 residues. The CDR3, as DNA: TGTGCCAGCAGCCCACAGGGCTCCTACGAGCAGTACTTC. As protein: CASSPQGSYEQYF.

In its sample, this clone was seen once. The chain carries TRBV10-3 and TRBJ2-5; 9 nucleotides agree with TRBD1. Germline V gene sequence: CDR1 ENHRY, CDR2 SYGVKD. Losses at the gene ends were 6 bases for V and 5 bases for J; bases not matched to a gene: 4. The CDR3 runs to 13 residues. Written as DNA, the CDR3 is TGTGCCATCAGCCATACAGGGGGCGAGACCCAGTACTTC. The encoded protein is CAISHTGGETQYF.

The rearrangement links TRBV3-1 (or the pseudogene TRBV3-2) to TRBJ1-3, with 7 nucleotides matching TRBD1. V trimming: 0 bases; J trimming: 0 bases; junction bases outside the gene matches: 2. Germline V CDR1 and CDR2: LGHDT, YNNKEL (reference sequence). CDR3 length equals 16 residues. CDR3 sequence reads: CASSQDRTGSGNTIYF. DNA for the CDR3: TGTGCCAGCAGCCAAGACCGGACAGGCTCTGGAAACACCATATATTTT.

The chain uses TRBV14 and TRBJ2-2, with D perhaps TRBD2 (6 bases). Germline CDR1 is SGHDN and CDR2 is FVKESK. Trimming pared 1 base from V and 7 bases from J, leaving 13 bases between. This CDR3 is 15 amino acids long. The DNA of the CDR3 is TGTGCCAGCAGCCAAGTCCAGGAGGGAGGCGGGGAGCTGTTTTTT. Encoded protein: CASSQVQEGGGELFF.

The J gene is TRBJ2-6, the V gene TRBV6-6; D perhaps matches TRBD1 (5 bases). Deletions cut 5 bases from V and 0 bases from J, with 17 bases between. The CDR3 totals 18 residues. Germline values: CDR1 MNHNY, CDR2 SVGAGI (reference sequence). CDR3 protein: CASSPYGQGFSGANVLTF. CDR3 in DNA: TGTGCCAGCAGTCCATACGGGCAGGGTTTCTCTGGGGCCAACGTCCTGACTTTC.

The J gene is TRBJ1-2, the V gene TRBV2; 7 positions match TRBD1. The CDR3 extends over 13 amino acids. V trimming: 6 bases; J trimming: 5 bases; junction bases outside the gene matches: 6. CDR1 is SNHLY and CDR2 is FYNNEI in the germline V gene. The CDR3 DNA is TGTGCCAGCAGGGTACAGGGGTTTTATGGCTACACCTTC. Protein sequence: CASRVQGFYGYTF. Full variable domain (rest looked up from reference TRBV2 and TRBJ1-2): EPEVTQTPSHQVTQMGQEVILRCVPISNHLYFYWYRQILGQKVEFLVSFYNNEISEKSEIFDDQFSVERPDGSNFTLKIRSTKLEDSAMYFCASRVQGFYGYTFGSGTRLTVV.

The chain combines TRBV5-1 with TRBJ1-6; no reliable D call. Per germline, CDR1 SGHRS and CDR2 YFSETQ. Trimming removed 0 bases from V and 5 bases from J, with 6 bases in between. The CDR3 is 14 amino acids. CDR3 in amino acids: CASSLGGNNSPLHF. The DNA for the CDR3 is TGCGCCAGCAGCTTGGGAGGGAATAATTCACCCCTCCACTTT.

This clone was observed a single time. The chain couples TRBV18 to TRBJ2-5; D is possibly TRBD2 (5 bases). Germline-derived CDR1 and CDR2 are KGHSH and LQKENI. The CDR3 spans 17 residues. Between the trimmed V and J ends, which lost 6 bases and 5 bases, there was a span of 25 bases. The CDR3 coding sequence is TGTGCCAGCTCCCCGGGAAACCCTTTGGATGGGGTGGAGACCCAGTACTTC. Translated: CASSPGNPLDGVETQYF. Full variable domain (rest looked up from reference TRBV18 and TRBJ2-5): NAGVMQNPRHLVRRRGQEARLRCSPMKGHSHVYWYRQLPEEGLKFMVYLQKENIIDESGMPKERFSAEFPKEGPSILRIQQVVRGDSAAYFCASSPGNPLDGVETQYFGPGTRLLVL.

V and J are TRBV5-1 and TRBJ2-7; 7 bases are shared with TRBD2. Unmatched junction bases numbered 5, after V lost 4 bases and J lost 1 base. Germline V lookup: CDR1 SGHRS, CDR2 YFSETQ. The CDR3 length is 14 residues. CDR3 nucleotide sequence: TGCGCCAGCAGCAGGGAGGGTGAATCCTACGAGCAGTACTTC. It yields the protein CASSREGESYEQYF.

This chain's CDR3 is CASTRQGSYEQYV. CDR3 DNA: TGTGCCAGCACCCGACAGGGGTCCTACGAGCAGTACGTC. J is TRBJ2-7 and V is TRBV6-4; 8 nucleotides agree with TRBD1. V lost 7 bases to trimming and J lost 1 base; unmatched junction nucleotides: 3. Per germline, CDR1 MRHNA and CDR2 SNTAGT. This CDR3 is 13 amino acids long.